Following are 13 T cell receptor beta chains from one sample sequenced in a study of blood T cell repertoires in COVID-19. The table came from immunoSEQ multiplex PCR; TCRdb's copy has only in-frame clones and leaves some out. The sample yields hundreds of thousands of clones, about 80% seen once. Sample: peripheral blood. The receptors stem from a woman of 80 years or more with acute or convalescent COVID-19.

For this clone: This sample includes further DNA sequences coding for the same CDR3. V and J are TRBV7-2 and TRBJ1-5, with TRBD1 identical over 7 bases. The CDR3 is made up of 14 amino acids. Trimming took 4 bases from V and 2 from J; bases not matched to a gene: 2. The germline CDR1 and CDR2 sequences are SGHTA and FQGNSA. For the CDR3, the DNA is TGTGCCAGCAGCTCAGACAGGGGCAATCAGCCCCAGCATTTT. Protein product: CASSSDRGNQPQHF.

The J gene is TRBJ2-1, the V gene TRBV15; TRBD2 matches 8 bases. This CDR3 is 14 amino acids long. J lost 5 bases, V lost 1 base, and 1 base had no gene match. Germline V gene data show CDR1 as LNHNV and CDR2 as YYDKDF (reference sequence). The CDR3 spells CATSRAGGNNEQFF. CDR3 DNA sequence: TGTGCCACCAGCAGAGCGGGGGGGAACAATGAGCAGTTCTTC.

V usage is TRBV21-1 and J usage is TRBJ2-7; the D segment call TRBD2 is taken from the table without a DNA check. TRBV21-1 counts as a pseudogene. The CDR3 length is 13 residues. The CDR3 region has the DNA TGTGCCAGGACCCCGGGACTAGCCGACGAGCAGTACTTC. It is translated as CARTPGLADEQYF.

This rearrangement joins TRBV19 to TRBJ2-7; D possibly corresponds to TRBD2 (6 bases). The CDR3 sequence is 14 residues long. V was shortened by 1 base and J by 7 bases, with 14 bases between the two germline ends. Germline V CDR1 and CDR2: LNHDA, SQIVND (reference sequence). CDR3 region: CASSIAQGGSEQYF. The CDR3 DNA sequence: TGTGCCAGTAGTATAGCGCAGGGAGGTTCGGAGCAGTACTTC.

This chain uses TRBV18 with TRBJ1-6; TRBD1 aligns across 9 bases. V shed 5 bases, J shed 6 bases, and the junction held 5 bases outside the gene matches. CDR3 length equals 15 residues. The germline gives CDR1 KGHSH, CDR2 LQKENI. Here the CDR3 reads CASSSQGAFNSPLHF. The CDR3 DNA follows: TGTGCCAGCTCATCACAGGGGGCATTTAATTCACCCCTCCACTTT.

The chain combines TRBV5-6 with TRBJ2-2, with D perhaps matching TRBD2 (6 bases). The CDR3 totals 15 residues. Germline CDR1 is SGHDT and CDR2 is YYEEEE. Trimming stripped 5 bases from V and 5 bases from J, with 16 bases between. The CDR3 DNA reads as TGTGCCAGCAGTCGCCTAGCGAGTCGGACCGGGGAGCTGTTTTTT. Translated: CASSRLASRTGELFF.

The chain recombines TRBV5-1 with TRBJ1-6, with D hard to call. The CDR3 covers 12 residues. V lost 7 bases to trimming and J lost 5 bases, with 7 bases between them. Germline loops: CDR1 SGHRS, CDR2 YFSETQ. The CDR3 DNA is TGCGCCAGCTTTTCGGATAATTCACCCCTCCACTTT. Its protein product is CASFSDNSPLHF.

The gene calls are TRBV15 and TRBJ1-6, with D maybe TRBD1 (5 bases). The germline V gene encodes CDR1 LNHNV and CDR2 YYDKDF (reference sequence). The CDR3 runs to 16 residues. Trimming pared 1 base from V and 5 bases from J, leaving 12 bases between. CDR3 sequence: CATSRGPRGDNSPLHF. CDR3 nucleotide sequence: TGTGCCACCAGCAGAGGCCCCCGGGGGGATAATTCACCCCTCCACTTT.

The chain recombines TRBV5-6 with TRBJ2-2; D unresolved. Looked up from germline, CDR1 is SGHDT and CDR2 is YYEEEE. With 2 bases removed from V and 4 bases from J, the gap between germline ends came to 9 bases. The CDR3 covers 14 residues. The DNA of the CDR3 is TGTGCCAGCAGCTTTGTTACAGCCACCGGGGAGCTGTTTTTT. It specifies CASSFVTATGELFF.

The chain links TRBV19 to TRBJ2-1, with TRBD1 identical over 11 bases. The CDR3 runs to 15 residues. V lost 0 bases and J lost 6; bases outside the gene matches: 1. From germline, CDR1 is LNHDA and CDR2 SQIVND (reference sequence). For the CDR3, the DNA is TGTGCCAGTAGTATAGAAGGGACAGGGGGCAATGAGCAGTTCTTC. Its translation is CASSIEGTGGNEQFF.

This clone appeared a few times. This chain connects TRBV5-4 to TRBJ1-6; TRBD1 matches 9 bases. This CDR3 spans 15 amino acids. Germline V gene sequence: CDR1 SGHNT, CDR2 YYREEE (reference sequence). The V segment lost 4 bases and the J segment 8 bases; nucleotides outside the gene matches: 7. The CDR3 region is CASSAGTGIDSPLHF. DNA for the CDR3: TGTGCCAGCAGCGCCGGGACAGGGATCGATTCACCCCTCCACTTT.

This chain joins TRBV12-5 and TRBJ1-1; 9 bases are a match to TRBD1. Germline assignment: CDR1 LGHNT and CDR2 FRNRAP. Trimming removed 6 bases from V and 6 bases from J; junction bases left unmatched: 11. CDR3 length: 15 residues. The DNA of the CDR3 is TGTGCTAGTGGCATATCGACAGGGGGTAAATCTGAAGCTTTCTTT. Translating it yields CASGISTGGKSEAFF.

The chain joins TRBV5-1 to TRBJ1-2; TRBD1 agrees at 7 bases. The CDR3 sequence is 13 residues long. Trimming at V came to 4 bases and at J to 5 bases, leaving 5 bases not matched to a gene. Germline CDR1 SGHRS, CDR2 YFSETQ. CDR3 sequence reads: CASSQTGEYGYTF. Here the CDR3 DNA reads TGCGCCAGCAGCCAAACAGGGGAGTATGGCTACACCTTC.